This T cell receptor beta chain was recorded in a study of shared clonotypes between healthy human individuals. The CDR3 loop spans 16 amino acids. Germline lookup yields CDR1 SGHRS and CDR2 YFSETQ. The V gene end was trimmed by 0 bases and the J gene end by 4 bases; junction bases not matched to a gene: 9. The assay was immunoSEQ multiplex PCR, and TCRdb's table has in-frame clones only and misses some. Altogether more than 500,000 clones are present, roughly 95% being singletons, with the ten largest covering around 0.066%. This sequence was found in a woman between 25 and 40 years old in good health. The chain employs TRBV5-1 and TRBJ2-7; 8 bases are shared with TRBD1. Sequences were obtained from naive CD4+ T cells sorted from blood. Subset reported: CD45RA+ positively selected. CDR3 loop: CASSLEAPGGLYEQYF. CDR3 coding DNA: TGCGCCAGCAGCTTGGAGGCGCCAGGGGGCTTATACGAGCAGTACTTC.